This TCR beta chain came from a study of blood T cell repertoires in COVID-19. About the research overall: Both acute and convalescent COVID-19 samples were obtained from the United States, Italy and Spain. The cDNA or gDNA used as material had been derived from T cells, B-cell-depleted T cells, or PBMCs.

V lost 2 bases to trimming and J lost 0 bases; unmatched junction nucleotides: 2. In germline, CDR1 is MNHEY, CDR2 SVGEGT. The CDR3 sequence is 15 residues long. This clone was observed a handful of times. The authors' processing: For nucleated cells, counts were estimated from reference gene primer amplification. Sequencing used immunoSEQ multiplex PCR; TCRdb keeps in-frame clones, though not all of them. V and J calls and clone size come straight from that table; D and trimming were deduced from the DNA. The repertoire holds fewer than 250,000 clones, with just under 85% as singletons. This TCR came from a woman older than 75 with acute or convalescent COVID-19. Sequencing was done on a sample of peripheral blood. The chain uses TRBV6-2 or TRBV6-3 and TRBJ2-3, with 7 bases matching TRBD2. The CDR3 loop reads CASSYGEGSTDTQYF. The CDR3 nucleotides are TGTGCCAGCAGTTACGGGGAGGGGAGCACAGATACGCAGTATTTT.